This T cell receptor (beta chain) was captured by sequencing in a study of molecular identifiers for immune sequencing clone quantification. A single record per CDR3 protein comes from TCRdb applying MiXCR to the PCR reads. The data contain hundreds of thousands of distinct CDR3 sequences, 25% of them seen just once; the ten biggest clones take up 0.78%. This clonotype appeared a few times. Sequenced material: naive CD8+ T cells from blood, with Jurkat cell RNA spiked in. The subset is: FACS-sorted CD8+CD4-CCR7+CD45RA+ naive T cells. The TCR originated in a human donor in good health. Some libraries in this study had Jurkat cell RNA spiked in.

The CDR3 DNA is TGTGCCAGCAGCCCGAGGGGGGCTTCCGGGGAGCTGTTTTTT. It codes for CASSPRGASGELFF. V is TRBV12-3 or TRBV12-4 and J is TRBJ2-2, with D perhaps being TRBD1 or TRBD2 (6 bases each). This CDR3 spans 14 amino acids. Trimming cost V 6 bases and J 6 bases, with 14 bases left between them.